This is a list of T cell receptor beta chains from one sample in a study of memory CD4+ T cells and cytomegalovirus serostatus. The method was immunoSEQ multiplex PCR; TCRdb's version includes in-frame clones alone and lacks a portion of them. The sample consists of tens of thousands of clones, over 70% of them appearing once. Sequencing was performed on memory CD4+ T cells from blood. These receptors were taken from an adult in good health and CMV-seronegative. CDR3s include the opening cysteine and the closing phenylalanine or tryptophan. D genes are given only for firm matches. For some rows the clone size is stated as once, few or many, or as a class when expanded; others skip it.

V	size	D	J	DNA	CDR3
TRBV28	-	-	TRBJ1-5	TGTGCCAGCAGTTTCACGCCCGGCCCCAATCAGCCCCAGCATTTT	CASSFTPGPNQPQHF
TRBV5-1	-	TRBD1	TRBJ2-7	TGCGCCAGCAGCTACAGGGGGCAGGGGAACGAGCAGTACTTC	CASSYRGQGNEQYF
TRBV5-6	-	TRBD1	TRBJ1-1	TGTGCCAGCAGCGCTCTGACAGGGACTGAAGCTTTCTTT	CASSALTGTEAFF
TRBV6-1	once	-	TRBJ1-5	TGTGCCAGCAGTGATGGCAGCGGGTATAGCAATCAGCCCCAGCATTTT	CASSDGSGYSNQPQHF
TRBV11-3	few	-	TRBJ2-7	TGTGCCAGCAGCTACCAATCCTACGAGCAGTACTTC	CASSYQSYEQYF
TRBV19	-	TRBD1	TRBJ1-1	TGTGCCAGTAGTGATCCGGGACAGGGCTACACTGAAGCTTTCTTT	CASSDPGQGYTEAFF
TRBV16	few	-	TRBJ2-7	TGTGCCAGCAGCCAATCCCTCGAGCAGTACTTC	CASSQSLEQYF
TRBV14	-	-	TRBJ2-3	TGTGCCAGCAGCCAAGCGGAACCCGTACGAGATACGCAGTATTTT	CASSQAEPVRDTQYF
TRBV6-1	-	-	TRBJ1-5	TGTGCCAGCAGGGGGGGGCGCGGTATTCAGCCCCAGCATTTT	CASRGGRGIQPQHF
TRBV11-3	-	-	TRBJ2-5	TGTGCCAGCAGCTTTTCCGGGACTTCGGACCAAGAGACCCAGTACTTC	CASSFSGTSDQETQYF
TRBV6-1	-	-	TRBJ1-3	TGTGCCAGCAGCGCCGAGGCTGGAAACACCATATATTTT	CASSAEAGNTIYF
TRBV9	once	TRBD2	TRBJ2-3	TGTGCCAGCAGCGTTAGGACTAGCGGTCTTAATACGCAGTATTTT	CASSVRTSGLNTQYF
TRBV30	-	-	TRBJ1-3	TGTGCCTGGAGTGCCGATGGAAACACCATATATTTT	CAWSADGNTIYF
TRBV28	-	-	TRBJ1-3	TGTGCCAGCACAAGCTCTGGAAACACCATATATTTT	CASTSSGNTIYF
TRBV11-2	-	TRBD1	TRBJ1-2	TGTGCCAGCAGCTTAGATCCAGGGACAGGCGTCAAGAGGGGCTACACCTTC	CASSLDPGTGVKRGYTF
TRBV27	once	-	TRBJ2-1	TGTGCCAGCAGACGGGACACCCACAATGAGCAGTTCTTC	CASRRDTHNEQFF
TRBV7-9	few	TRBD1	TRBJ1-1	TGTGCCAGCAGCTCCGGGACAGGGGCGAGAAACACTGAAGCTTTCTTT	CASSSGTGARNTEAFF
TRBV19	few	-	TRBJ2-2	TGTGCCAGTAGTATAGTACCAGACACCGGGGAGCTGTTTTTT	CASSIVPDTGELFF
TRBV19	few	TRBD1	TRBJ2-1	TGTGCCAGTACTCCGACAGGGCGTGGTGAGCAGTTCTTC	CASTPTGRGEQFF
TRBV7-8	-	-	TRBJ2-7	TGTGCCAGCAGCCAACGAAGCGGGCTCGACTACGAGCAGTACTTC	CASSQRSGLDYEQYF
TRBV30	-	TRBD2	TRBJ2-1	TGTGCCTGGAGTGTCAATAGCGGGGGGTACAATGAGCAGTTCTTC	CAWSVNSGGYNEQFF
TRBV5-1	few	-	TRBJ1-6	TGCGCCAGCAGCTTGGAAGCCAGGGGATATAATTCACCCCTCCACTTT	CASSLEARGYNSPLHF
TRBV5-1	-	-	TRBJ1-3	TGCGCCAGCAGCTTGGGGGGGACTTGGGACCTCTCTGGAAACACCATATATTTT	CASSLGGTWDLSGNTIYF
TRBV4-2	-	-	TRBJ2-7	TGTGCCAGCAGCCAAGACCTGGGACTCGTCTACGAGCAGTACTTC	CASSQDLGLVYEQYF
TRBV10-2	once	TRBD1	TRBJ1-2	TGCGCCAGCAGGGGGAGGGGGCCCGACTATGGCTACACCTTC	CASRGRGPDYGYTF
TRBV7-6	-	-	TRBJ2-2	TGTGCCAGCAGCTTACAGACAGGGAACACCGGGGAGCTGTTTTTT	CASSLQTGNTGELFF
TRBV27	few	-	TRBJ1-6	TGTGCCAGCAGTTTAGGGCAGACGGGCGGTTCACCCCTCCACTTT	CASSLGQTGGSPLHF
TRBV5-4	-	-	TRBJ1-4	TGTGCCAGCAGTTTAGACACGGTCGGAGTCCATGAAAAACTGTTTTTT	CASSLDTVGVHEKLFF